Reported below is one T cell receptor (beta chain). Generated by immunoSEQ multiplex PCR, the TCRdb table keeps only in-frame clones and is missing some. The table records a few hundred thousand clones, 85% of them present only once. The sample comes from a study of blood T cell repertoires in COVID-19. On the study more broadly: Sources were T cells, B-cell-depleted T cells, or PBMCs; the material itself was cDNA or gDNA.

The junction had 5 bases not matched to a gene; V was cut back by 4 bases and J by 1 base. The CDR3 consists of 15 residues. CDR1 and CDR2 from the germline V gene are SGHRS and YFSETQ. The sequencing sample was made of peripheral blood. The sequence derives from a woman between 18 and 29 years old with acute or convalescent COVID-19. The chain joins TRBV5-1 to TRBJ1-1; 9 positions match TRBD1. The CDR3 nucleotides read TGCGCCAGCAGCCCCGGGACAGGGACGAACACTGAAGCTTTCTTT. Its protein is CASSPGTGTNTEAFF. The variable domain in full, with the rest retrieved from reference TRBV5-1 and TRBJ1-1, is KAGVTQTPRYLIKTRGQQVTLSCSPISGHRSVSWYQQTPGQGLQFLFEYFSETQRNKGNFPGRFSGRQFSNSRSEMNVSTLELGDSALYLCASSPGTGTNTEAFFGQGTRLTVV.